This passage covers 20 T cell receptor beta chains from one sample sequenced in a study of blood T cell repertoires in COVID-19. TCRdb keeps only in-frame clones here, not all; method: immunoSEQ multiplex PCR. The table has 250,000 to 350,000 clones, less than 90% seen once. Sequencing used PBMCs or T cells enriched from blood (not recorded which). Every receptor here comes from a woman aged 45-60 years who had recovered from COVID-19.

Only a few counts were recorded for this clone. The V gene is TRBV19, the J gene TRBJ1-1; TRBD1 might be the D (5 bases). The CDR3 sequence is 13 residues long. V was shortened by 3 bases and J by 8 bases, with 13 bases between the two germline ends. Germline V gene data show CDR1 as LNHDA and CDR2 as SQIVND (reference sequence). CDR3: CASSMGGRSEAFF. The CDR3 DNA sequence: TGTGCCAGTAGTATGGGGGGTCGATCGGAAGCTTTCTTT.

This clone was counted a single time. The chain couples TRBV28 to TRBJ1-1, with TRBD1 matching 7 bases. The ends lost 5 bases at V and 0 bases at J; junction bases unmatched: 3. The CDR3 covers 14 residues. Looked up from germline, CDR1 is MDHEN and CDR2 is SYDVKM. CDR3 residues: CASSPRGVNTEAFF. As DNA, the CDR3 is TGTGCCAGCAGTCCCAGGGGGGTGAACACTGAAGCTTTCTTT.

V and J are TRBV30 and TRBJ1-5, with D uncertain. From germline, CDR1 is GTSNPN and CDR2 SVGIG (reference sequence). Deletions cut 0 bases from V and 2 bases from J, with 8 bases between. CDR3 length equals 14 residues. The CDR3 DNA is TGTGCCTGGAGTGTAATACAAGGCAATCAGCCCCAGCATTTT. It is translated as CAWSVIQGNQPQHF.

In nucleotides, the CDR3 is TGTGCCGGAGGTCTGGACAATGAGCAGTTCTTC. Its translation is CAGGLDNEQFF. V is TRBV12-3 or TRBV12-4 and J is TRBJ2-1; possibly TRBD2 for D (5 bases). With 11 bases removed from V and 5 bases from J, the gap between germline ends came to 10 bases. CDR3 length equals 11 residues.

The chain uses TRBV30 and TRBJ1-1; 7 bases are a match to TRBD1. Germline V gives CDR1 GTSNPN, CDR2 SVGIG (reference sequence). The V segment lost 4 bases and the J segment 0 bases; nucleotides outside the gene matches: 5. The CDR3 covers 14 residues. The CDR3 spells CAWNRQGLNTEAFF. CDR3 DNA sequence: TGTGCCTGGAACCGACAGGGACTGAACACTGAAGCTTTCTTT.

The genes are TRBV7-3 and TRBJ2-1; 8 bases agree with TRBD1. The trim removed 5 bases at V and 10 bases at J, leaving 4 bases unmatched. The germline V gene has CDR1 SGHTA and CDR2 FQGTGA. This CDR3 region has 12 residues. The CDR3 is CASSRDRGEQFF. CDR3 DNA: TGTGCCAGCAGCCGCGACAGGGGAGAGCAGTTCTTC. The whole variable domain, remainder taken from reference TRBV7-3 and TRBJ2-1, is GAGVSQTPSNKVTEKGKYVELRCDPISGHTALYWYRQSLGQGPEFLIYFQGTGAADDSGLPNDRFFAVRPEGSVSTLKIQRTERGDSAVYLCASSRDRGEQFFGPGTRLTVL.

The rearrangement links TRBV9 to TRBJ2-3; the D is unclear. CDR3 size: 15 residues. Germline CDR1 and CDR2: SGDLS and YYNGEE. V lost 0 bases, J lost 6 bases, and 14 bases lay in between. CDR3 coding DNA: TGTGCCAGCAGCGTAGTCGAAGCGTTTGTGGATACGCAGTATTTT. It translates to CASSVVEAFVDTQYF.

This clone is a singleton in its sample. The genes are TRBV28 and TRBJ2-2, with D unclear. The germline V gene encodes CDR1 MDHEN and CDR2 SYDVKM. V lost 1 base and J lost 1, with 4 bases in between. This CDR3 has 14 amino acids. For the CDR3, the DNA is TGTGCCAGCAGTTTATTGCGGAACACCGGGGAGCTGTTTTTT. This gives the protein CASSLLRNTGELFF.

The chain recombines TRBV5-6 with TRBJ1-1, with D perhaps matching TRBD1 (5 bases). CDR1 and CDR2 (germline): SGHDT, YYEEEE. The germline V and J ends were trimmed by 4 bases and 10 bases, with 23 bases remaining between them. The CDR3 runs to 15 residues. The DNA of the CDR3 is TGTGCCAGCAGCAGGCCGCATAGCTTTGGGGGAGGAGCTTTCTTT. Residues: CASSRPHSFGGGAFF.

The V gene is TRBV28, the J gene TRBJ2-7; perhaps TRBD1 as D (6 bases). CDR3 length: 14 residues. Trimming took off 6 bases at V and 2 bases at J, with 14 bases between the two ends. Germline lookup yields CDR1 MDHEN and CDR2 SYDVKM. Written as DNA, the CDR3 is TGTGCCAGCAGACACCAGGGGCTTACCTACGAGCAGTACTTC. It codes for CASRHQGLTYEQYF. Together with reference TRBV28 and TRBJ2-7, the CDR3 gives the full variable domain: DVKVTQSSRYLVKRTGEKVFLECVQDMDHENMFWYRQDPGLGLRLIYFSYDVKMKEKGDIPEGYSVSREKKERFSLILESASTNQTSMYLCASRHQGLTYEQYFGPGTRLTVT.

V is TRBV2 and J is TRBJ1-5; D call uncertain. The CDR3 length is 15 residues. The germline V gene has CDR1 SNHLY and CDR2 FYNNEI. The V gene lost 6 bases and the J gene lost 0 bases, with 12 bases spanning the gap. CDR3: CASRAQSYSNQPQHF. In DNA, the CDR3 is TGTGCCAGCAGGGCACAGAGTTATAGCAATCAGCCCCAGCATTTT.

This clone was seen a single time. The chain links TRBV28 to TRBJ2-7, with 11 bases that match TRBD2. V gave up 8 bases and J gave up 2 bases; unmatched junction bases: 8. The CDR3 has 15 amino acids. CDR1 is MDHEN, CDR2 SYDVKM, per germline. CDR3 residues: CASLTSGTNTYEQYF. CDR3 DNA: TGTGCCAGCTTGACTAGCGGGACAAATACCTACGAGCAGTACTTC. Supplemented by reference TRBV28 and TRBJ2-7, the full variable domain reads DVKVTQSSRYLVKRTGEKVFLECVQDMDHENMFWYRQDPGLGLRLIYFSYDVKMKEKGDIPEGYSVSREKKERFSLILESASTNQTSMYLCASLTSGTNTYEQYFGPGTRLTVT.

The chain has TRBV9 and TRBJ1-5, with D perhaps TRBD1 (5 bases). The V and J ends lost 4 bases and 6 bases respectively, with 11 bases between them. The CDR3 covers 13 residues. The germline gives CDR1 SGDLS, CDR2 YYNGEE. This chain's CDR3 is CASSPAGGQPQHF. The CDR3 bases are TGTGCCAGCAGCCCCGCGGGGGGTCAGCCCCAGCATTTT.

J is TRBJ1-4 and V is TRBV3-1 (or the pseudogene TRBV3-2); unclear D gene. The CDR3 has 15 residues. Germline values: CDR1 LGHDT, CDR2 YNNKEL (reference sequence). Trimming removed 2 bases from V and 0 bases from J, with 7 bases in between. The CDR3 nucleotides read TGTGCCAGCAGCCAATACTTGACAACTAATGAAAAACTGTTTTTT. Protein product: CASSQYLTTNEKLFF.

The rearrangement uses TRBV4-3 and TRBJ1-2; D is uncertain. Germline lookup yields CDR1 LGHNA and CDR2 YSLEER. There are 15 residues in the CDR3. Trimming shortened V by 0 bases and J by 4 bases, and 12 bases separated the two germline ends. The CDR3 DNA is TGCGCCAGCAGCCAAGATAGGTGGGCACCCTATGGCTACACCTTC. It is translated as CASSQDRWAPYGYTF.

This chain connects TRBV5-4 to TRBJ2-5; 12 positions match TRBD2. Germline V CDR1 and CDR2: SGHNT, YYREEE (reference sequence). Trimming removed 3 bases from V and 5 bases from J; junction bases left unmatched: 5. This CDR3 region has 15 residues. The CDR3: CASSSSGRAGETQYF. The DNA for the CDR3 is TGTGCCAGCAGCTCTAGCGGGAGGGCCGGGGAGACCCAGTACTTC.

The chain recombines TRBV12-3 or TRBV12-4 with TRBJ1-2; D might be TRBD1 (6 bases). The ends were cut back, 5 bases at V and 3 bases at J, with 10 bases in the middle. This CDR3 region has 13 residues. Here the CDR3 reads CASSLDRYYGYTF. The CDR3 coding sequence is TGTGCCAGCAGTCTAGACAGGTACTATGGCTACACCTTC.

The V call is TRBV5-5, the J call TRBJ2-7; 8 nucleotides agree with TRBD1. The CDR3 is made up of 15 amino acids. With 0 bases clipped from V and 3 bases from J, the junction kept 5 bases outside the gene matches. Per the germline V gene, CDR1 is SGHKS and CDR2 is YYEKEE (reference sequence). The CDR3 sequence is CASSLGQGFYYEQYF. In DNA, the CDR3 is TGTGCCAGCAGCTTGGGACAGGGGTTTTACTACGAGCAGTACTTC. The whole variable domain, filled in from reference TRBV5-5 and TRBJ2-7, reads DAGVTQSPTHLIKTRGQQVTLRCSPISGHKSVSWYQQVLGQGPQFIFQYYEKEERGRGNFPDRFSARQFPNYSSELNVNALLLGDSALYLCASSLGQGFYYEQYFGPGTRLTVT.

The gene calls are TRBV6-2 or TRBV6-3 and TRBJ2-7; perhaps TRBD2 as D (5 bases). Per germline, CDR1 MNHEY and CDR2 SVGEGT. V lost 2 bases, J lost 3 bases, and 11 bases lay in between. This CDR3 has 14 amino acids. The CDR3 region is CASSYPGYHYEQYF. DNA for the CDR3: TGTGCCAGCAGTTACCCGGGATACCACTACGAGCAGTACTTC.

The CDR3 is CASRGAGGTHEQYF. The CDR3, as DNA: TGTGCCAGCAGGGGGGCGGGAGGGACCCACGAGCAGTACTTC. J is TRBJ2-7 and V is TRBV2; 9 bases match TRBD2. Looked up from germline, CDR1 is SNHLY and CDR2 is FYNNEI. V dropped 6 bases and J dropped 5; count of bases not matched to a gene: 8. The CDR3 covers 14 residues. The whole variable domain, remainder taken from reference TRBV2 and TRBJ2-7, is EPEVTQTPSHQVTQMGQEVILRCVPISNHLYFYWYRQILGQKVEFLVSFYNNEISEKSEIFDDQFSVERPDGSNFTLKIRSTKLEDSAMYFCASRGAGGTHEQYFGPGTRLTVT.